This T cell receptor (beta chain) stems from a study of memory CD4+ T cells and cytomegalovirus serostatus. Study-wide context: Healthy Belgian adult donors included about nine CMV-positive and fewer than 25 CMV-negative people. Study-wide results and caveats: CD4+ memory repertoires contained about 40% of the roughly 150 reported CMV TCRbeta sequences. Suggested: most of the CMV-linked TCR signature lies in CD4+ memory cells.

The table came from immunoSEQ multiplex PCR; TCRdb's copy has only in-frame clones and leaves some out. The sample consists of approximately 47,000 clones, around 82% of them appearing once. V shed 1 base and J shed 5 bases, with 12 bases lying between them. The CDR3 extends over 14 amino acids. Looked up from germline, CDR1 is SGDLS and CDR2 is YYNGEE. As concerns this clone: As yet, its antigen is unknown.

The sort gate was single viable CD3+CD4+CD8-CD45RO+ cells for memory CD4+ T cells. Donors' CMV status reflects serum IgG against pp150, pp28, p38, p52. The gene calls are TRBV9 and TRBJ2-5; a possible D gene is TRBD2 (5 bases). This TCR came from an adult in good health and CMV-seronegative. The specimen was memory CD4+ T cells from blood. The CDR3 reads CASSVSGVWETQYF. The CDR3 region has the DNA TGTGCCAGCAGCGTATCCGGGGTCTGGGAGACCCAGTACTTC.